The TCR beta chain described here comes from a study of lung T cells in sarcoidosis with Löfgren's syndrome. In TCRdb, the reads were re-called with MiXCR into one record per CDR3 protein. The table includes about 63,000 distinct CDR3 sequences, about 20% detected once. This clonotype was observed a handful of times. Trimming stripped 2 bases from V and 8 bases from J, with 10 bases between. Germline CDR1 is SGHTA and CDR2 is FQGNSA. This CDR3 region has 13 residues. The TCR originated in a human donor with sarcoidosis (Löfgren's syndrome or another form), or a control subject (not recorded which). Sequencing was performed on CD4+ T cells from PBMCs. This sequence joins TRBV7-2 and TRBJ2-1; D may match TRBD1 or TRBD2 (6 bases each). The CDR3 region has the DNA TGTGCCAGCAGCTTAAGGGGGGCGGATGAGCAGTTCTTC. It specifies CASSLRGADEQFF.